The 22 T cell receptor beta chains reported below all come from one sample, sequenced in a study of T cells after yellow fever vaccination. TCRdb redid the calling of the 5' RACE reads with MiXCR, one entry per CDR3 protein. This table has about 340,000 distinct CDR3 sequences, approximately 12% appearing once. The specimen comprised CD4+ T cells sorted from PBMCs, sampled 15 days after the yellow fever booster vaccination. All receptors derive from a man younger than 35 who received the YFV17D yellow fever vaccine.

This clonotype has only a few counts. CDR3 nucleotides: TGTGCCATCGGGCAGCGCTATCGACAAGAGAGGAATGAGCAGTTCTTC. It specifies CAIGQRYRQERNEQFF. V and J are TRBV10-3 and TRBJ2-1; D is uncertain. Trimming took 8 bases from V and 7 from J, leaving 24 bases between them. The CDR3 totals 16 residues. The germline V gene has CDR1 ENHRY and CDR2 SYGVKD.

The J gene is TRBJ2-7, the V gene TRBV20-1, with D perhaps matching TRBD2 (6 bases). This CDR3 is 11 amino acids long. The germline CDR1 and CDR2 sequences are DFQATT and SNEGSKA (reference sequence). V shed 4 bases and J shed 4 bases, with 8 bases lying between them. Here the CDR3 DNA reads TGCAGTGCTACGACTAGATACGAGCAGTACTTC. Translating gives CSATTRYEQYF.

This clonotype has only a few counts. V is TRBV28 and J is TRBJ1-5; 8 bases fit TRBD1. This CDR3 spans 14 amino acids. J lost 6 bases, V lost 6 bases, and 7 bases had no gene match. CDR1 is MDHEN, CDR2 SYDVKM, per germline. The CDR3 protein is CASREGQGRQPQHF. CDR3 nucleotides: TGTGCCAGCAGAGAAGGACAGGGACGTCAGCCCCAGCATTTT.

The chain combines TRBV28 with TRBJ1-2; 8 positions agree with TRBD1. Trimming cost V 6 bases and J 1 base; bases outside gene matches: 7. CDR3 length equals 15 residues. Germline V gives CDR1 MDHEN, CDR2 SYDVKM. The CDR3 reads CASRGQVLGNYGYTF. The CDR3 coding sequence is TGTGCCAGCAGGGGACAGGTGCTGGGTAACTATGGCTACACCTTC.

The chain recombines TRBV6-1 with TRBJ1-2; no reliable D call. Germline V CDR1 and CDR2: MNHNS, SASEGT. V lost 1 base, J lost 4 bases, and 13 bases lay in between. The CDR3 contains 15 residues. The CDR3 region is CASSEVQRLIYGYTF. CDR3 DNA: TGTGCCAGCAGTGAAGTTCAGCGCCTAATCTATGGCTACACCTTC.

This clonotype has more than one count but fewer than ten. V is TRBV7-3 and J is TRBJ1-1, with D possibly matching TRBD1 (5 bases). V was pared by 4 bases and J by 4 bases, with 13 bases between. This CDR3 contains 14 residues. Germline lookup yields CDR1 SGHTA and CDR2 FQGTGA. The CDR3 DNA reads TGTGCCAGCAGCTCGGCAGAGGGGAGCACTGAAGCTTTCTTT. Translated: CASSSAEGSTEAFF. The entire variable domain, with the rest obtained from reference TRBV7-3 and TRBJ1-1, is as follows: GAGVSQTPSNKVTEKGKYVELRCDPISGHTALYWYRQSLGQGPEFLIYFQGTGAADDSGLPNDRFFAVRPEGSVSTLKIQRTERGDSAVYLCASSSAEGSTEAFFGQGTRLTVV.

The chain has TRBV21-1 and TRBJ1-1; the table's D gene call, TRBD1, was not cross checked with the DNA. TRBV21-1 constitutes a pseudogene. The CDR3 spans 15 residues. The chain's CDR3 is CASSHLDRANTEAFF. DNA for the CDR3: TGTGCCAGCAGCCACTTAGACAGGGCGAACACTGAAGCTTTCTTT.

This clonotype was counted between two and nine times. The chain combines TRBV12-3 or TRBV12-4 with TRBJ2-3; D gene unclear. Trimming cost V 6 bases and J 6 bases, with 16 bases left between them. The CDR3 runs to 14 residues. Here the CDR3 reads CASRPLGLGDTQYF. The DNA for the CDR3 is TGTGCCAGCAGACCGCTTGGCCTCGGCGATACGCAGTATTTT.

The genes are TRBV6-5 and TRBJ2-4; 8 bases map to TRBD1. This CDR3 comprises 20 residues. V shed 5 bases and J 3 bases; nucleotides not matched to a gene: 21. Germline V gene lookup returns CDR1 MNHEY and CDR2 SVGAGI. CDR3 amino acids: CASSISWTGPQSLDKNIQYF. CDR3 nucleotides: TGTGCCAGCAGTATCTCTTGGACAGGGCCTCAGAGCCTAGACAAAAACATTCAGTACTTC.

In this sample, this clonotype turned up a few times. Mismatch with germline at one junction end may stem from a read error. The gene calls are TRBV2 and TRBJ2-5; D may be TRBD1 (6 bases). Germline V CDR1 and CDR2: SNHLY, FYNNEI. The CDR3 totals 12 residues. The CDR3 DNA sequence: TGTGCCGGCAGGACAGACCAAGAGACCCAGTACTTC. This codes for CAGRTDQETQYF.

This clonotype was counted at least ten times. The rearrangement joins TRBV19 to TRBJ2-7; D remains ambiguous. Trimming cost V 4 bases and J 1 base, with 5 bases left between them. The CDR3 loop spans 12 amino acids. Germline values: CDR1 LNHDA, CDR2 SQIVND (reference sequence). In DNA form, the CDR3 reads TGTGCCAGTAGTACAGGATCCTACGAGCAGTACTTC. This translates into CASSTGSYEQYF.

The genes are TRBV7-2 and TRBJ1-1, with D tentatively TRBD1 (5 bases). The CDR3 runs 15 residues. V lost 3 bases, J lost 4 bases, and 15 bases lay in between. Germline values: CDR1 SGHTA, CDR2 FQGNSA. Here the CDR3 reads CASSFSPGRTTEAFF. Written as DNA, the CDR3 is TGTGCCAGCAGCTTTTCGCCGGGACGGACCACTGAAGCTTTCTTT.

This clonotype appeared a few times. The V gene is TRBV6-6, the J gene TRBJ1-1; a weak D match, TRBD1 (5 bases). V was trimmed by 8 bases and J by 3 bases, leaving 7 bases between them. Germline V gene data show CDR1 as MNHNY and CDR2 as SVGAGI (reference sequence). This CDR3 is 11 amino acids long. The CDR3 DNA is TGTGCCAGCGGGACGGACACTGAAGCTTTCTTT. Amino acids: CASGTDTEAFF.

This clonotype came up a few times. J is TRBJ1-5 and V is TRBV7-8, with D uncertain. With 6 bases removed from V and 5 bases from J, the gap between germline ends came to 14 bases. The CDR3 loop spans 14 amino acids. Germline assignment: CDR1 SGHVS and CDR2 FQNEAQ. The CDR3 loop reads CASSSTHSDQPQHF. The CDR3 DNA sequence: TGTGCCAGCAGTTCGACGCACAGCGATCAGCCCCAGCATTTT.

In its sample, this clonotype was seen a few times. The rearrangement uses TRBV5-1 and TRBJ1-1; no clear D gene. The germline V gene has CDR1 SGHRS and CDR2 YFSETQ. The CDR3 has 14 amino acids. V was pared by 0 bases and J by 1 base, with 7 bases between. The CDR3 coding sequence is TGCGCCAGCAGCTTGGACACGGGGAACACTGAAGCTTTCTTT. This codes for CASSLDTGNTEAFF.

This clonotype was observed a few times. The chain carries TRBV29-1 and TRBJ2-5; no definite D call. CDR3 length: 15 residues. CDR1 and CDR2 (germline): SQVTM, ANQGSEA. The germline V and J ends were trimmed by 3 bases and 1 base, with 15 bases remaining between them. CDR3 in amino acids: CSVELYLRGQETQYF. The CDR3 DNA reads TGCAGCGTTGAGCTCTACCTCCGAGGCCAAGAGACCCAGTACTTC.

At least ten counts were recorded for this clonotype. The J gene is TRBJ1-5, the V gene TRBV24-1; D ambiguous. Per the germline V gene, CDR1 is KGHDR and CDR2 is SFDVKD. The CDR3 runs 12 residues. V lost 5 bases to trimming and J lost 7 bases, with 8 bases between them. CDR3 loop: CATSVGRQPQHF. The CDR3 DNA reads TGTGCCACCAGTGTTGGCAGACAGCCCCAGCATTTT.

This clonotype was observed a handful of times. As DNA, the CDR3 is TGCAGTGCTAGATCGGCGCAGGGGGCAAATCAGCCCCAGCATTTT. This translates into CSARSAQGANQPQHF. The chain combines TRBV20-1 with TRBJ1-5; 8 bases line up with TRBD1. Germline values: CDR1 DFQATT, CDR2 SNEGSKA (reference sequence). CDR3 length equals 15 residues. J lost 4 bases, V lost 2 bases, and 7 bases had no gene match.

There are a few counts of this clonotype. The V gene is TRBV10-3, the J gene TRBJ1-2, with 8 positions matching TRBD1. The CDR3 length is 15 residues. Germline V lookup: CDR1 ENHRY, CDR2 SYGVKD. Losses at the gene ends were 6 bases for V and 2 bases for J; bases not matched to a gene: 8. The CDR3 coding sequence is TGTGCCATCAGCTCAGACAGGGGCTACAACTATGGCTACACCTTC. It is translated as CAISSDRGYNYGYTF.

The V gene is TRBV14, the J gene TRBJ2-2; weak D call: TRBD1 (6 bases). From germline, CDR1 is SGHDN and CDR2 FVKESK. The CDR3 has 16 amino acids. Trimming took 1 base from V and 1 from J, leaving 10 bases between them. The CDR3 sequence: CASSQADRMNTGELFF. Here the CDR3 DNA reads TGTGCCAGCAGCCAAGCAGACAGGATGAACACCGGGGAGCTGTTTTTT.

The chain carries TRBV6-6 and TRBJ2-1; D not resolved. The CDR3 spans 14 residues. V was clipped by 2 bases and J by 4 bases, with 9 bases between them. In germline, CDR1 is MNHNY, CDR2 SVGAGI (reference sequence). CDR3 DNA sequence: TGTGCCAGCAGTTACCGCGACTTGTACAATGAGCAGTTCTTC. Its translation: CASSYRDLYNEQFF.

This clonotype was counted only a few times. The rearrangement uses TRBV7-8 and TRBJ2-5, with TRBD1 identical over 8 bases. The trim removed 3 bases at V and 4 bases at J, leaving 1 base unmatched. CDR3 length equals 13 residues. Germline V lookup: CDR1 SGHVS, CDR2 FQNEAQ. The CDR3 DNA follows: TGTGCCAGCAGCTTGGACAGGGCAGAGACCCAGTACTTC. Amino acid sequence: CASSLDRAETQYF.